Below, 18 T cell receptor beta chains from the same sample are listed, as sequenced in a study of chemoradiotherapy in HPV16-positive cancers. Sequencing used immunoSEQ multiplex PCR; TCRdb keeps in-frame clones, though not all of them. The table lists roughly 19,000 clones, approximately 86% of them singletons. Source: blood, taken from a patient who underwent chemoradiotherapy. These receptors originate from a human donor with HPV-associated anogenital cancer.

V usage is TRBV5-6 and J usage is TRBJ2-5; 7 bases map to TRBD2. There are 13 residues in the CDR3. J gave up 3 bases and V 4 bases, and 3 bases lay outside the gene matches. The germline V gene has CDR1 SGHDT and CDR2 YYEEEE. This CDR3 reads CASSPGGEETQYF. CDR3 coding DNA: TGTGCCAGCAGCCCGGGGGGAGAAGAGACCCAGTACTTC. The full variable domain, in which reference TRBV5-6 and TRBJ2-5 provide the parts outside the CDR3, is DAGVTQSPTHLIKTRGQQVTLRCSPKSGHDTVSWYQQALGQGPQFIFQYYEEEERQRGNFPDRFSGHQFPNYSSELNVNALLLGDSALYLCASSPGGEETQYFGPGTRLLVL.

This clone was seen more than once but under ten times. The chain uses TRBV7-6 and TRBJ2-7, with D possibly matching TRBD1 (5 bases). This CDR3 is built from 12 residues. Per the germline V gene, CDR1 is SGHVS and CDR2 is FNYEAQ. The ends were cut back, 5 bases at V and 4 bases at J, with 9 bases in the middle. CDR3 nucleotide sequence: TGTGCCAGCAGCCAGCAGGGATACGAGCAGTACTTC. This encodes CASSQQGYEQYF.

The chain employs TRBV19 and TRBJ1-5, with unresolved D. In germline, CDR1 is LNHDA, CDR2 SQIVND (reference sequence). The CDR3 covers 16 residues. V was clipped by 3 bases and J by 1 base, with 13 bases between them. CDR3 bases: TGTGCCAGTAGTATCCGCGGTGAAGGCAGCAATCAGCCCCAGCATTTT. The encoded protein is CASSIRGEGSNQPQHF.

The CDR3 protein is CASSSTDTQYF. CDR3 DNA sequence: TGTGCCAGCAGTTCAACAGATACGCAGTATTTT. V is TRBV7-2 and J is TRBJ2-3; D remains ambiguous. Trimming took off 6 bases at V and 3 bases at J, with 4 bases between the two ends. The germline V gene encodes CDR1 SGHTA and CDR2 FQGNSA. This CDR3 is 11 amino acids long.

This chain connects TRBV5-1 to TRBJ2-1; 7 nucleotides match TRBD1. CDR3 length: 11 amino acids. Per germline, CDR1 SGHRS and CDR2 YFSETQ. Losses at the gene ends were 4 bases for V and 10 bases for J; bases not matched to a gene: 2. CDR3 loop: CASSMGQEQFF. CDR3 sequence (DNA): TGCGCCAGCAGCATGGGACAGGAGCAGTTCTTC.

For the CDR3, the DNA is TGTGCCAGCAGCCTCACAGGGGTCCTTAATGAAAAACTGTTTTTT. Translating it yields CASSLTGVLNEKLFF. This rearrangement joins TRBV11-1 to TRBJ1-4; the match to TRBD1 covers 7 bases. The CDR3 is made up of 15 amino acids. The V segment lost 5 bases and the J segment 4 bases; nucleotides outside the gene matches: 7. Germline assignment: CDR1 SGHAT and CDR2 FQDESV (reference sequence).

This clone was observed a single time. V is TRBV6-5 and J is TRBJ2-3, with D maybe TRBD1 (6 bases). CDR1 and CDR2 from the germline V gene are MNHEY and SVGAGI. The CDR3 contains 15 residues. V was pared by 0 bases and J by 4 bases, with 11 bases between. The CDR3 region has the DNA TGTGCCAGCAGTTACTCCTCGGGACAAGCAGATACGCAGTATTTT. This gives the protein CASSYSSGQADTQYF.

The gene calls are TRBV7-9 and TRBJ2-3; TRBD1 agrees at 8 bases. The CDR3 length is 14 residues. Germline V gene lookup returns CDR1 SEHNR and CDR2 FQNEAQ (reference sequence). V dropped 3 bases and J dropped 1; count of bases not matched to a gene: 0. CDR3 protein: CASSLTGGTDTQYF. The CDR3 DNA reads TGTGCCAGCAGCTTGACAGGGGGCACAGATACGCAGTATTTT.

The chain links TRBV19 to TRBJ1-1, with D perhaps matching TRBD1 (5 bases). Deletions cut 3 bases from V and 11 bases from J, with 10 bases between. The germline gives CDR1 LNHDA, CDR2 SQIVND (reference sequence). The CDR3 runs 11 residues. CDR3 region: CASSMMGPAFF. CDR3 nucleotide sequence: TGTGCCAGTAGTATGATGGGGCCCGCTTTCTTT.

The rearrangement uses TRBV7-6 and TRBJ1-3, with D perhaps matching TRBD1 (5 bases). V was clipped by 4 bases and J by 0 bases, with 10 bases between them. CDR3 size: 15 residues. Germline CDR1 is SGHVS and CDR2 is FNYEAQ. CDR3 in amino acids: CASSSRENSGNTIYF. The CDR3 coding sequence is TGTGCCAGCAGCTCCAGGGAAAACTCTGGAAACACCATATATTTT.

The gene calls are TRBV6-5 and TRBJ2-1; 8 nucleotides match TRBD2. J was trimmed by 6 bases and V by 0 bases; bases with no gene match: 4. The germline CDR1 and CDR2 sequences are MNHEY and SVGAGI. CDR3 size: 15 residues. As DNA, the CDR3 is TGTGCCAGCAGTTACTCCGCGGGGGGAGGCAATGAGCAGTTCTTC. This translates into CASSYSAGGGNEQFF.

Written as DNA, the CDR3 is TGTGCCAGCAGTGACCGGGGCTTTCAGCCCCAGCATTTT. Amino acid sequence: CASSDRGFQPQHF. The genes are TRBV2 and TRBJ1-5, with D possibly being TRBD1 (5 bases). The CDR3 consists of 13 residues. Trimming removed 3 bases at V and 6 bases at J, with 9 bases between. Germline V CDR1 and CDR2: SNHLY, FYNNEI.

The V gene is TRBV19, the J gene TRBJ1-2; the D gene is possibly TRBD1 (6 bases). CDR1 LNHDA and CDR2 SQIVND come from the germline V gene (reference sequence). Trimming shortened V by 3 bases and J by 2 bases, and 19 bases separated the two germline ends. This CDR3 region has 17 residues. CDR3 nucleotides: TGTGCCAGTAGTATTCGTGGGACAAGGGGCTCGAACTATGGCTACACCTTC. Its translation: CASSIRGTRGSNYGYTF.

This chain joins TRBV5-4 and TRBJ2-3, with 14 bases aligning to TRBD2. The V segment lost 4 bases and the J segment 2 bases; nucleotides outside the gene matches: 9. CDR1 and CDR2 from the germline V gene are SGHNT and YYREEE (reference sequence). The CDR3 contains 18 residues. The CDR3 region is CASSPLGLAGADTDTQYF. CDR3 DNA sequence: TGTGCCAGCAGCCCCCTGGGACTAGCGGGGGCCGACACAGATACGCAGTATTTT.

The CDR3 DNA is TGCGCCAGCAGCCAAGAACGTGGAGTTGAGCAGTTCTTC. This translates into CASSQERGVEQFF. This chain joins TRBV4-3 and TRBJ2-1, with D hard to call. The V end lost 0 bases, the J end lost 9 bases, and 9 bases lay between the germline ends. The CDR3 has 13 amino acids. Germline CDR1 reads LGHNA; CDR2 reads YSLEER.

The V and J genes are TRBV6-6 and TRBJ1-6; D possibly corresponds to TRBD1 (6 bases). Germline V CDR1 and CDR2: MNHNY, SVGAGI (reference sequence). The CDR3 covers 16 residues. V lost 2 bases to trimming and J lost 7 bases, with 15 bases between them. The CDR3, as DNA: TGTGCCAGCAGTTACGAGAGGGGGAGGCGGAATTCACCCCTCCACTTT. It codes for CASSYERGRRNSPLHF.

This chain links TRBV10-1 with TRBJ2-1; D is possibly TRBD1 (6 bases). V gave up 5 bases and J gave up 2 bases, with 10 bases separating them. Germline CDR1 and CDR2: WNHNN and SYGVQD (reference sequence). The CDR3 consists of 14 residues. The CDR3 nucleotides read TGCGCCAGCAGTCTCGGACAGCCCTACAATGAGCAGTTCTTC. Protein: CASSLGQPYNEQFF.

The J gene is TRBJ2-4, the V gene TRBV7-2, with D possibly TRBD1 on 6 matching bases. The ends were cut back, 5 bases at V and 9 bases at J, with 14 bases in the middle. The CDR3 sequence is 13 residues long. The germline CDR1 and CDR2 sequences are SGHTA and FQGNSA. CDR3 DNA: TGTGCCAGCAGCCTACAGGGTATAGGCATTCAGTACTTC. Protein: CASSLQGIGIQYF.